This T cell receptor (beta chain) was retrieved from a study of shared clonotypes between healthy human individuals. Study-level findings and limits: The authors expected sequencing depth to affect clonotype sharing among donors.

Every donor was a Caucasian adult from Nashville, Tennessee. The V gene's germline CDR1 is SGHAT and CDR2 FQNNGV. The CDR3 totals 14 residues. V gave up 5 bases and J gave up 1 base; unmatched junction bases: 4. In the case of this clone: The antigen is undetermined.

Genomic DNA from each subset was divided evenly over several immunoSEQ plates. In the authors' methods: Owing to the provision of junction-only sequences devoid of quality scores by immunoSEQ, filtering differed. TCRdb's table, derived via immunoSEQ multiplex PCR, lists solely in-frame clones and lacks some. That table gives V, J and clone size, and the DNA gave D and trimming. Among approximately 2,000,000 clones, roughly 90% were seen once, and the ten largest hold 0.37%. This TCR came from a young man in good health. Some clones in this sample may be carry-over from other donors' samples. The chain carries TRBV11-2 and TRBJ1-1, with 7 bases matching TRBD1. The sample consisted of naive CD4+ T cells from PBMCs. Subset in this sample: CD45RA+ positively selected. The chain's CDR3 is CASSPGQANTEAFF. As DNA, the CDR3 is TGTGCCAGCAGCCCTGGACAGGCGAACACTGAAGCTTTCTTT.